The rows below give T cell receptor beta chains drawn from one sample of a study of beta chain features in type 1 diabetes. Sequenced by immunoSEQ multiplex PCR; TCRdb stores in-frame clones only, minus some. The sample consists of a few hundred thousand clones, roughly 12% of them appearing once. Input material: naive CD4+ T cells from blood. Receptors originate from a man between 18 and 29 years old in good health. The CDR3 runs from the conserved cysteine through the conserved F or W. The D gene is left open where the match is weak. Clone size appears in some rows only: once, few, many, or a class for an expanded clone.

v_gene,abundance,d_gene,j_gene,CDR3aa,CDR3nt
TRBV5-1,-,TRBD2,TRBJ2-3,CASSLFTSGGDTQYF,TGCGCCAGCAGCTTGTTCACTAGCGGGGGGGATACGCAGTATTTT
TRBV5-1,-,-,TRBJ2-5,CASSLIQETQYF,TGCGCCAGCAGCCTAATCCAAGAGACCCAGTACTTC
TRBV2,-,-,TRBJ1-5,CASSPTGPGLNQPQHF,TGTGCCAGCAGTCCGACAGGCCCAGGTTTAAATCAGCCCCAGCATTTT
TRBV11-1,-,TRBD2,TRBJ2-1,CASSLELAGGGEQFF,TGTGCCAGCAGCTTAGAACTAGCGGGAGGCGGGGAGCAGTTCTTC
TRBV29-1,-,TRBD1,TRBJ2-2,CSVSHGTGGTGELFF,TGCAGCGTCTCGCACGGGACAGGGGGCACCGGGGAGCTGTTTTTT
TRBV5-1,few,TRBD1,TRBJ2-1,CASSFQGASEQFF,TGCGCCAGCAGCTTCCAGGGGGCGAGTGAGCAGTTCTTC
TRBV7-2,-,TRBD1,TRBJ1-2,CASSAQGAVYGYTF,TGTGCCAGCAGCGCCCAGGGGGCGGTCTATGGCTACACCTTC
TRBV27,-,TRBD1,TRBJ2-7,CASSLWDRDTYEQYF,TGTGCCAGCAGTTTATGGGACAGGGACACCTACGAGCAGTACTTC
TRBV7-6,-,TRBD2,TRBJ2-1,CASSSTIGVAGGNEQFF,TGTGCCAGCAGCTCCACGATCGGGGTAGCGGGGGGCAATGAGCAGTTCTTC
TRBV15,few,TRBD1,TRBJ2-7,CATSSPDRGRLGTPYYEQYF,TGTGCCACCAGCAGCCCGGACAGGGGGCGGTTGGGGACTCCTTACTACGAGCAGTACTTC
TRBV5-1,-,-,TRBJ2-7,CASNQRQLPHEQYF,TGCGCCAGCAACCAAAGACAGCTTCCCCACGAGCAGTACTTC
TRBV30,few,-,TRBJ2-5,CASGLYQETQYF,TGTGCCTCAGGGCTGTACCAAGAGACCCAGTACTTC
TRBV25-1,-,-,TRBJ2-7,CASSEGPAGPYEQYF,TGTGCCAGCAGTGAAGGGCCGGCGGGACCCTACGAGCAGTACTTC
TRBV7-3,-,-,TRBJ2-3,CASSLGRRTDTQYF,TGTGCCAGCAGCTTAGGGAGGCGCACAGATACGCAGTATTTT
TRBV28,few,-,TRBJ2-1,CASSSAGLGNNEQFF,TGTGCCAGCAGTTCGGCGGGACTGGGAAACAATGAGCAGTTCTTC
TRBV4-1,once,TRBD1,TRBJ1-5,CASNRYPGTGNQPQHF,TGCGCCAGCAACCGTTATCCCGGGACAGGAAATCAGCCCCAGCATTTT
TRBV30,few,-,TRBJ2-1,CAWSGGGSSYNEQFF,TGTGCCTGGAGTGGTGGGGGGAGCTCCTACAATGAGCAGTTCTTC
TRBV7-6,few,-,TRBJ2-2,CASSPLSHGTGELFF,TGTGCCAGCAGCCCCCTATCCCATGGCACCGGGGAGCTGTTTTTT
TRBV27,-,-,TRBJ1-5,CASSPSLRGAYSNQPQHF,TGTGCCAGCAGCCCTAGTCTCCGGGGGGCGTATAGCAATCAGCCCCAGCATTTT
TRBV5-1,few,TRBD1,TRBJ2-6,CASSYSGTDSGANVLTF,TGCGCCAGCAGCTACTCTGGGACAGACTCTGGGGCCAACGTCCTGACTTTC
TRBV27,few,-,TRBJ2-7,CASSLEGVGLEQYF,TGTGCCAGCAGTTTAGAAGGGGTCGGGCTCGAGCAGTACTTC
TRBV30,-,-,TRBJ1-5,CAWSVQDNQPQHF,TGTGCCTGGAGTGTACAGGACAATCAGCCCCAGCATTTT
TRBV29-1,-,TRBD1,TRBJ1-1,CSVDRTGNTEAFF,TGCAGCGTGGACCGGACAGGCAACACTGAAGCTTTCTTT
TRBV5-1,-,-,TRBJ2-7,CASSLETGTYEQYF,TGCGCCAGCAGCTTGGAAACAGGAACCTACGAGCAGTACTTC
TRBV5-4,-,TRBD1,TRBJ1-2,CASSQGTEPGYTF,TGTGCCAGCAGCCAAGGGACAGAGCCCGGCTACACCTTC
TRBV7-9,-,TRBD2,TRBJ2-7,CASRGGGPQRSITEQYF,TGTGCCAGCAGGGGCGGGGGGCCCCAGAGGTCCATTACTGAGCAGTACTTC
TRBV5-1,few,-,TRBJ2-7,CASSAFPPPVSYEQYF,TGCGCCAGCAGCGCCTTCCCCCCGCCAGTCTCCTACGAGCAGTACTTC
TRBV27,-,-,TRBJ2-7,CASSLIGGPYEQYF,TGTGCCAGCAGTTTGATAGGGGGACCCTACGAGCAGTACTTC
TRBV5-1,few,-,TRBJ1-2,CASSPNVQGLGYGYTF,TGCGCCAGCAGCCCAAACGTGCAGGGCCTAGGCTATGGCTACACCTTC
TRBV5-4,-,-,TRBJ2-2,CASSFGRGFHGELFF,TGTGCCAGCAGCTTTGGAAGGGGTTTCCACGGGGAGCTGTTTTTT
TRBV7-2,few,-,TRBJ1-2,CASSLVGSQVAGYTF,TGTGCCAGCAGCTTAGTCGGGAGCCAGGTGGCTGGCTACACCTTC
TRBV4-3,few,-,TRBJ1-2,CASSQVSRGYGYTF,TGCGCCAGCAGCCAAGTTTCCAGGGGCTATGGCTACACCTTC
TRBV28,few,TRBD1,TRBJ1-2,CASGNGQGVGYGYTF,TGTGCCAGCGGTAACGGACAGGGAGTTGGCTATGGCTACACCTTC
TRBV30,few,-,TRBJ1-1,CAWNRAETEAFF,TGTGCCTGGAACAGGGCCGAGACTGAAGCTTTCTTT
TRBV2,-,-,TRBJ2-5,CASSEEQSVKTQYF,TGTGCCAGCAGTGAAGAACAGAGTGTGAAGACCCAGTACTTC
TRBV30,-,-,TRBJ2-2,CAWNFRVGGELFF,TGTGCCTGGAATTTCAGGGTTGGCGGGGAGCTGTTTTTT
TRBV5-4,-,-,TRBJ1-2,CASSRITGNYGYTF,TGTGCCAGCAGCCGGATAACAGGGAACTATGGCTACACCTTC
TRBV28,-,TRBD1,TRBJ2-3,CASSSTGVGDTQYF,TGTGCCAGCAGTTCAACAGGGGTGGGAGATACGCAGTATTTT
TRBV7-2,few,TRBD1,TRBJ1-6,CASSSTGGSNSPLHF,TGTGCCAGCAGCTCTACAGGGGGTAGCAATTCACCCCTCCACTTT
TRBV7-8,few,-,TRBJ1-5,CASSQTPSNQPQHF,TGTGCCAGCAGCCAGACTCCGAGCAATCAGCCCCAGCATTTT
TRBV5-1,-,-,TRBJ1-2,CASSLAGVNGYTF,TGCGCCAGCAGCTTGGCAGGGGTTAATGGCTACACCTTC
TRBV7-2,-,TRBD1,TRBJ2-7,CASTLTTGSYEQYF,TGTGCCAGCACCCTGACGACAGGGAGCTACGAGCAGTACTTC
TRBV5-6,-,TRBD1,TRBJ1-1,CASSSRTGGNTEAFF,TGTGCCAGCAGCTCTCGGACAGGGGGGAACACTGAAGCTTTCTTT
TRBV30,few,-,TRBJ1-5,CAWNQGRGGNQPQHF,TGTGCCTGGAACCAGGGTAGGGGCGGAAATCAGCCCCAGCATTTT
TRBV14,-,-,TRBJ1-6,CASSQEVGQGYYNSPLHF,TGTGCCAGCAGCCAAGAAGTAGGGCAGGGATACTATAATTCACCCCTCCACTTT
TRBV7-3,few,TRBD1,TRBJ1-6,CASSTGTGSSPLHF,TGTGCCAGCTCCACCGGGACAGGTAGTTCACCCCTCCACTTT
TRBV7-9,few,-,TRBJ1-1,CASSPDSTRYTEAFF,TGTGCCAGCAGCCCAGACAGTACTCGCTACACTGAAGCTTTCTTT
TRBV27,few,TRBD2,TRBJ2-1,CASSLTRTSGIEQFF,TGTGCCAGCAGTCTGACCAGGACTAGCGGGATTGAGCAGTTCTTC
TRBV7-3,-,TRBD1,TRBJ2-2,CASSLPTGTGELFF,TGTGCCAGCAGCTTACCGACAGGGACCGGGGAGCTGTTTTTT
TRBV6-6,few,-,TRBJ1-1,CASILGQLNTEAFF,TGTGCCAGCATCTTAGGACAGTTAAACACTGAAGCTTTCTTT
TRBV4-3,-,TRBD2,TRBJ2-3,CASSQELAGGTDTQYF,TGCGCCAGCAGCCAAGAACTAGCGGGGGGCACAGATACGCAGTATTTT